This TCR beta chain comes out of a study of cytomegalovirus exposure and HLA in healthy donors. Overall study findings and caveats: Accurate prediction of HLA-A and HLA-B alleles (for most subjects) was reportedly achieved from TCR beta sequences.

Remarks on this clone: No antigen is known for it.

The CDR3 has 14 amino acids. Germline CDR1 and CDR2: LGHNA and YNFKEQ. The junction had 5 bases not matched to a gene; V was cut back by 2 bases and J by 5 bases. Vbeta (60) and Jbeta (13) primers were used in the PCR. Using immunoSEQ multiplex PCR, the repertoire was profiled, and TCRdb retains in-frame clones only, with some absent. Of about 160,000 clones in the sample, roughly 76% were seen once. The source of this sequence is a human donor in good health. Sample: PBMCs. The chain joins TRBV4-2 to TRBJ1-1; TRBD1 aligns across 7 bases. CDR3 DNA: TGTGCCAGCAGCCAAATGTTACAGGGGACTGAAGCTTTCTTT. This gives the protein CASSQMLQGTEAFF.